A selection of T cell receptor beta chains follows, all from one sample in a study of T-cell memory formation after mild COVID-19. TCRdb ran MiXCR on the 5' RACE reads and lists one entry per CDR3 protein. The table lists just over 400,000 distinct CDR3 sequences, about 22% of them singletons. Sequencing was carried out using PBMCs or a T cell subset sorted from them (not recorded which). The receptor source for this set is an adult woman who had mild COVID-19 (a few samples of this study predate the infection). Cell type and time point are not known. Each CDR3 is given with its conserved first and last residue. A D gene is named only where the DNA matches it firmly. Rows may omit the clone size; those that give it use once, few, many or a size class.

cdr3_nt	cdr3_aa	j_call	v_call	cdr3_length	d_call	clone_size
TGCGCCAGCAGCTTTCGCTGGCAACCGGGACGGCAGGACGAGCAGTACTTC	CASSFRWQPGRQDEQYF	TRBJ2-7	TRBV5-1	17	NA	many
TGTGCCAGCAGCCGGGACAGTCCCAAAAACATTCAGTACTTC	CASSRDSPKNIQYF	TRBJ2-4	TRBV12-3/TRBV12-4	14	TRBD1	NA
TGTGCCAGCAGCTTGGTGGGGACCACTAACTATGGCTACACCTTC	CASSLVGTTNYGYTF	TRBJ1-2	TRBV5-6	15	NA	NA
TGTGCCAGCAGTTTATTCACCCTGATCCCCTACGAGCAGTACTTC	CASSLFTLIPYEQYF	TRBJ2-7	TRBV12-3/TRBV12-4	15	NA	NA
TGTGCCAGCAGCTTAGCGGGGGACAGAACTTCAGATACGCAGTATTTT	CASSLAGDRTSDTQYF	TRBJ2-3	TRBV7-9	16	TRBD1	NA
TGTGCCAGCAGTTTCCGGGGGGAGAGCAATCAGCCCCAGCATTTT	CASSFRGESNQPQHF	TRBJ1-5	TRBV6-5	15	NA	many
TGTGCCAGCAGTTACGGCACCACCTACGAGCAGTACTTC	CASSYGTTYEQYF	TRBJ2-7	TRBV6-5	13	NA	NA
TGTGCCAGCAGCTCGGGACAGGCGCGGGCTGAAGCTTTCTTT	CASSSGQARAEAFF	TRBJ1-1	TRBV11-3	14	TRBD1	few
TGTGCCAGCAGCAAATGGTATTCCCCACAGACTAACTCCTACGAGCAGTACTTC	CASSKWYSPQTNSYEQYF	TRBJ2-7	TRBV21-1	18	NA	NA
TGTGCCATCAGTGAGCAGCAAGCCTCCTACGAGCAGTACTTC	CAISEQQASYEQYF	TRBJ2-7	TRBV10-3	14	NA	few
TGTGCTAGCAGCCCCCGTGGATCTAGCGGACAAGAGACCCAGTACTTC	CASSPRGSSGQETQYF	TRBJ2-5	TRBV7-7	16	TRBD2	few
TGTGCCAGCAGCTCCCTACAGGGGGCGAGGGAAAAACTGTTTTTT	CASSSLQGAREKLFF	TRBJ1-4	TRBV11-2	15	TRBD1	once
TGTGCCAGCAGCTTAGCAGGGACAGGGCCTTCACAGCAGTACTTC	CASSLAGTGPSQQYF	TRBJ2-7	TRBV7-9	15	TRBD1	few
TGTGCCAGCAGTCCCCAGGGATTATATGGCTACACCTTC	CASSPQGLYGYTF	TRBJ1-2	TRBV27	13	NA	NA
TGTGCCAGCAGCTTAGGTGGGGCGGGAGGATCCTACGAGCAGTACTTC	CASSLGGAGGSYEQYF	TRBJ2-7	TRBV7-2	16	TRBD2	NA
TGTGCCTGGAGTGTACCGAATAGGCGGAATCAGCCCCAGCATTTT	CAWSVPNRRNQPQHF	TRBJ1-5	TRBV30	15	NA	NA
TGTGCCAGCAGCTTATCATACCTTAGCACAGATACGCAGTATTTT	CASSLSYLSTDTQYF	TRBJ2-3	TRBV7-9	15	NA	NA
TGTGCCAGCAGTTGGGGGTTTTTAAGCTCCTACGAGCAGTACTTC	CASSWGFLSSYEQYF	TRBJ2-7	TRBV27	15	NA	few
TGCGCCAGCAGCTTGAACAGCGCGAACACCGGGGAGCTGTTTTTT	CASSLNSANTGELFF	TRBJ2-2	TRBV5-1	15	NA	few
TGTGCCAGCTCACCACCAGCGGGAGTGGGCACTGAAGCTTTCTTT	CASSPPAGVGTEAFF	TRBJ1-1	TRBV18	15	NA	NA
TGTGCCAGCAGCCCAGTGGACAGCGATCCCCACGATACGCAGTATTTT	CASSPVDSDPHDTQYF	TRBJ2-3	TRBV7-7	16	NA	NA
TGTGCCAGCAGCGTAGGACCGGGCCGCTACAATGAGCAGTTCTTC	CASSVGPGRYNEQFF	TRBJ2-1	TRBV9	15	NA	NA
TGCGCCAGCAGCTCCCCTCCTAGCGGCCCCTCCTACGAGCAGTACTTC	CASSSPPSGPSYEQYF	TRBJ2-7	TRBV5-1	16	TRBD2	few
TGTGCCACCAGTGATACCGGGCTTTACGAGCAGTACTTC	CATSDTGLYEQYF	TRBJ2-7	TRBV24-1	13	NA	NA
TGTGCCAGCAGCGTAATGGTTGGGACGGCAAATGAAAAACTGTTTTTT	CASSVMVGTANEKLFF	TRBJ1-4	TRBV9	16	NA	NA
TGCGCCAGCAGCTTGGGGACAGGGGACACTGAAGCTTTCTTT	CASSLGTGDTEAFF	TRBJ1-1	TRBV5-1	14	TRBD1	few
TGTGCCAGCAGCTTAGGGCTAGCGGCGGATGAGCAGTTCTTC	CASSLGLAADEQFF	TRBJ2-1	TRBV7-6	14	TRBD2	NA
TGCAGTGCTAAGGGGAGACTTACCAGGAATGAGCAGTTCTTC	CSAKGRLTRNEQFF	TRBJ2-1	TRBV20-1	14	NA	NA
TGCGCCAGCAGCTTGGGGACGGTTCCCACCTATAATTCACCCCTCCACTTT	CASSLGTVPTYNSPLHF	TRBJ1-6	TRBV5-1	17	NA	NA
TGTGCCAGTAGCGGGACAGCCCTGGAGACCCAGTACTTC	CASSGTALETQYF	TRBJ2-5	TRBV19	13	TRBD1	NA
TGTGCCAGCAGTGATTCTAGGGCAGGCTCCGCGCCCCAGCATTTT	CASSDSRAGSAPQHF	TRBJ1-5	TRBV25-1	15	NA	NA
TGTGCCAGCAGCCAATTACAGACGGGCGGCGGGACCCAGTACTTC	CASSQLQTGGGTQYF	TRBJ2-5	TRBV14	15	NA	NA
NA	CASSKATFGQGNYEQYF	TRBJ2-7	TRBV21-1	17	NA	few
TGTGCCAGCATGCAGCGGGGATCCTACGAGCAGTACTTC	CASMQRGSYEQYF	TRBJ2-7	TRBV7-2	13	TRBD2	few
TGTGCCAGCAGCTACCTCAGCGGTACCTACAATGAGCAGTTCTTC	CASSYLSGTYNEQFF	TRBJ2-1	TRBV11-3	15	NA	once
TGTGCCAGCAGCGCCAGGGGGAATGAAGCTTTCTTT	CASSARGNEAFF	TRBJ1-1	TRBV7-2	12	TRBD1	few
TGTGCCAGCAGTTCTAGCGGGGGGTTCTACGAGCAGTACTTC	CASSSSGGFYEQYF	TRBJ2-7	TRBV12-3/TRBV12-4	14	TRBD2	few
TGTGCCAGCAGTTTCTCCGGGACAGGAGGCTATGGCTACACCTTC	CASSFSGTGGYGYTF	TRBJ1-2	TRBV12-3/TRBV12-4	15	TRBD1	NA
TGCAGCGTTGTGTGGGCTCAGGGAGGCGAGCAGTACTTC	CSVVWAQGGEQYF	TRBJ2-7	TRBV29-1	13	NA	NA
TGCGCCAGCAGATGGACCGTGTCTGGGGCCAACGTCCTGACTTTC	CASRWTVSGANVLTF	TRBJ2-6	TRBV5-1	15	NA	few
TGTGCCAGCAGCTCGGGCGGATCCAAACGTTACGAGCAGTACTTC	CASSSGGSKRYEQYF	TRBJ2-7	TRBV7-2	15	NA	NA
TGTGCCAGCAGTTTACGGCTAGCGGGGACCGGGGAGCTGTTTTTT	CASSLRLAGTGELFF	TRBJ2-2	TRBV12-3/TRBV12-4	15	TRBD2	few
TGCGCCAGCAGCGAAGGCCCTGGAACGGATACGCAGTATTTT	CASSEGPGTDTQYF	TRBJ2-3	TRBV5-1	14	NA	NA
TGTGCCAGCAGTTTGGGACGGGACAGGACCGGGGGCACAGATACGCAGTATTTT	CASSLGRDRTGGTDTQYF	TRBJ2-3	TRBV12-3/TRBV12-4	18	TRBD1	NA
TGTGCCAGCAGCTTAGTATCCGCTTACACCGGGGAGCTGTTTTTT	CASSLVSAYTGELFF	TRBJ2-2	TRBV7-8	15	NA	NA
TGTGCCAGCAGCTCAGGGTACTTTGGCTACACCTTC	CASSSGYFGYTF	TRBJ1-2	TRBV7-2	12	NA	few
TGTGCCAGTAGTTTCGGGACAGGGGTTGGAACAACTGAAGCTTTCTTT	CASSFGTGVGTTEAFF	TRBJ1-1	TRBV19	16	TRBD1	NA
TGTGCCAGCATCCGGGACACAACCTACTCTGGAAACACCATATATTTT	CASIRDTTYSGNTIYF	TRBJ1-3	TRBV6-1	16	NA	few
TGTGCGTGGGATTCCTGCGAGCAGTACTTC	CAWDSCEQYF	TRBJ2-7	TRBV19	10	NA	NA
TGTGCCAGCAGCGCGACAGGGGGAGGGGGCAAAAACATTCAGTACTTC	CASSATGGGGKNIQYF	TRBJ2-4	TRBV7-3	16	TRBD1	few